These 23 T cell receptor beta chains originate from one sample sequenced in a study of graft-versus-host responses after intestinal transplantation. No cognate antigen is known for these TCRs. The protocol was immunoSEQ multiplex PCR, while the TCRdb copy is restricted to in-frame clones and leaves out a portion. The table lists tens of thousands of clones, roughly 94% of them singletons, with about 0.56% in the top ten. Sequencing was performed on unstimulated CD8+ T cells sorted from spleen or lymph node cells, taken before intestinal transplant. The origin of the receptors is a human donor who received an intestinal transplant.

This clone was observed once. The chain is built from TRBV5-1 and TRBJ2-7; D may be TRBD2 (5 bases). CDR1 SGHRS and CDR2 YFSETQ come from the germline V gene. Trimming shortened V by 6 bases and J by 3 bases, and 7 bases separated the two germline ends. CDR3 length: 11 amino acids. This CDR3 reads CASTEGYEQYF. The CDR3 nucleotides are TGCGCCAGCACAGAGGGCTACGAGCAGTACTTC.

The chain combines TRBV4-1 with TRBJ1-5; 11 bases agree with TRBD1. There are 15 residues in the CDR3. Germline trimming cut 4 bases from V and 4 bases from J; bases unmatched to any gene: 3. Germline V lookup: CDR1 MGHRA, CDR2 YSYEKL. The CDR3 DNA follows: TGCGCCAGCAGCCCGGACAGGGGGCCAAATCAGCCCCAGCATTTT. It encodes CASSPDRGPNQPQHF.

J is TRBJ1-1 and V is TRBV20-1; D is uncertain. The V and J ends lost 4 bases and 11 bases respectively, with 11 bases between them. The CDR3 is 10 amino acids. Looked up from germline, CDR1 is DFQATT and CDR2 is SNEGSKA (reference sequence). The CDR3: CSATLLVAFF. CDR3 sequence (DNA): TGCAGTGCTACGCTCTTGGTCGCTTTCTTT.

The CDR3 region has the DNA TGTGCCTGGAAGAATGACAGGGCTGGCTACACCTTC. Translated: CAWKNDRAGYTF. The chain uses TRBV30 and TRBJ1-2; 7 nucleotides agree with TRBD1. The germline CDR1 and CDR2 sequences are GTSNPN and SVGIG (reference sequence). The CDR3 contains 12 residues. The V and J ends lost 4 bases and 7 bases, in that order; junction bases with no gene match: 6.

The chain is built from TRBV6-1 and TRBJ1-2, with D uncertain. The CDR3 is 13 residues long. Deletions cut 8 bases from V and 4 bases from J, with 14 bases between. Germline V CDR1 and CDR2: MNHNS, SASEGT. The CDR3 nucleotides are TGTGCCAGCGATCTGGAGGGCAGCTATGGCTACACCTTC. Protein product: CASDLEGSYGYTF.

The rearrangement uses TRBV4-1 and TRBJ2-1, with 11 bases fitting TRBD2. Germline V gene sequence: CDR1 MGHRA, CDR2 YSYEKL. The CDR3 covers 17 residues. J was trimmed by 2 bases and V by 3 bases; bases with no gene match: 6. CDR3 DNA sequence: TGCGCCAGCAGCCAGTCGACTAGCGGGGCTACCTACAATGAGCAGTTCTTC. Protein sequence: CASSQSTSGATYNEQFF.

This chain joins TRBV7-9 and TRBJ2-7, with 9 positions matching TRBD2. With V trimmed by 4 bases and J by 1 base, 5 bases remained unmatched. There are 15 residues in the CDR3. CDR1 and CDR2 from the germline V gene are SEHNR and FQNEAQ (reference sequence). In DNA form, the CDR3 reads TGTGCCAGCAGCTCAGGACTAGCGCCTTCCTACGAGCAGTACTTC. It is translated as CASSSGLAPSYEQYF.

The chain has TRBV5-1 and TRBJ2-1; 9 nucleotides align to TRBD2. The CDR3 contains 16 residues. Germline loops: CDR1 SGHRS, CDR2 YFSETQ. V lost 3 bases, J lost 5 bases, and 9 bases stayed unmatched. CDR3 region: CASSSRAGGENNEQFF. The CDR3 DNA is TGCGCCAGCAGCTCGAGAGCGGGAGGCGAAAACAATGAGCAGTTCTTC.

V and J are TRBV7-9 and TRBJ2-7; the D gene is possibly TRBD1 (5 bases). Germline V gene sequence: CDR1 SEHNR, CDR2 FQNEAQ (reference sequence). The CDR3 length is 14 residues. The V end lost 1 base, the J end lost 3 bases, and 10 bases lay between the germline ends. In nucleotides, the CDR3 is TGTGCCAGCAGCTTAGAGGGGATGCTCTACGAGCAGTACTTC. Translated, it gives CASSLEGMLYEQYF. Combining the CDR3 with reference TRBV7-9 and TRBJ2-7 gives the whole variable domain DTGVSQNPRHKITKRGQNVTFRCDPISEHNRLYWYRQTLGQGPEFLTYFQNEAQLEKSRLLSDRFSAERPKGSFSTLEIQRTEQGDSAMYLCASSLEGMLYEQYFGPGTRLTVT.

In nucleotides, the CDR3 is TGTGCCAGCAGCGTAAGGGGACTAGCGGGCCTCTCCGAGCAGTACTTC. As protein: CASSVRGLAGLSEQYF. The chain has TRBV9 and TRBJ2-7; 12 positions agree with TRBD2. V lost 1 base and J lost 6; bases outside the gene matches: 8. CDR3 length: 16 residues. Germline lookup yields CDR1 SGDLS and CDR2 YYNGEE.

This chain connects TRBV27 to TRBJ2-7; D gene uncertain. Germline lookup yields CDR1 MNHEY and CDR2 SMNVEV (reference sequence). CDR3 length: 11 amino acids. V was clipped by 3 bases and J by 5 bases, with 5 bases between them. The CDR3 is CASSFMDEQYF. The DNA for the CDR3 is TGTGCCAGCAGTTTTATGGACGAGCAGTACTTC.

The CDR3 region is CASSPRQRYQETQYF. The DNA of the CDR3 is TGTGCCAGCAGCCCCCGGCAGCGGTACCAAGAGACCCAGTACTTC. J is TRBJ2-5 and V is TRBV5-5; TRBD2 is a possible D gene (5 bases). CDR1 and CDR2 (germline): SGHKS, YYEKEE (reference sequence). V shed 4 bases and J shed 0 bases, with 13 bases lying between them. The CDR3 contains 15 residues.

The genes are TRBV29-1 and TRBJ2-1; D assignment may be TRBD1 or TRBD2 (5 bases each). The V end lost 7 bases, the J end lost 5 bases, and 18 bases lay between the germline ends. The CDR3 covers 14 residues. Germline lookup yields CDR1 SQVTM and CDR2 ANQGSEA. CDR3 region: CSAAPGPRDNEQFF. The DNA for the CDR3 is TGCAGCGCCGCCCCGGGACCCCGGGACAATGAGCAGTTCTTC.

The chain employs TRBV7-9 and TRBJ2-7; D gene ambiguous. The V end lost 3 bases, the J end lost 0 bases, and 12 bases lay between the germline ends. Germline V lookup: CDR1 SEHNR, CDR2 FQNEAQ (reference sequence). This CDR3 comprises 15 residues. The CDR3 DNA reads as TGTGCCAGCAGCTTTTTGGATTCCCTCTCCTACGAGCAGTACTTC. This translates into CASSFLDSLSYEQYF.

The rearrangement joins TRBV7-3 to TRBJ2-5; TRBD2 matches at 14 bases. J gave up 5 bases and V 4 bases, and 6 bases lay outside the gene matches. The CDR3 spans 16 residues. Germline loops: CDR1 SGHTA, CDR2 FQGTGA. The CDR3 loop reads CASSSGTSGRVETQYF. The CDR3 bases are TGTGCCAGCAGCTCGGGGACTAGCGGGAGAGTGGAGACCCAGTACTTC.

V gene TRBV11-2 combines with J gene TRBJ2-3; a weak D match, TRBD2 (5 bases). The CDR3 consists of 19 residues. Germline CDR1 and CDR2: SGHAT and FQNNGV. V was pared by 1 base and J by 4 bases, with 24 bases between. Here the CDR3 reads CASSLALPPGMDVADTQYF. CDR3 DNA sequence: TGTGCCAGCAGCTTAGCCCTCCCTCCGGGAATGGACGTCGCAGATACGCAGTATTTT. Using reference TRBV11-2 and TRBJ2-3 for the parts outside the CDR3, the full variable domain is EAGVAQSPRYKIIEKRQSVAFWCNPISGHATLYWYQQILGQGPKLLIQFQNNGVVDDSQLPKDRFSAERLKGVDSTLKIQPAKLEDSAVYLCASSLALPPGMDVADTQYFGPGTRLTVL.

V is TRBV5-6 and J is TRBJ1-2; D is undetermined. In germline, CDR1 is SGHDT, CDR2 YYEEEE. This CDR3 is built from 14 residues. V was pared by 4 bases and J by 5 bases, with 15 bases between. CDR3 amino acids: CASSLSERMYGYTF. DNA of the CDR3: TGTGCCAGCAGCCTCTCGGAGCGTATGTATGGCTACACCTTC. Complete variable domain (other parts from reference TRBV5-6 and TRBJ1-2): DAGVTQSPTHLIKTRGQQVTLRCSPKSGHDTVSWYQQALGQGPQFIFQYYEEEERQRGNFPDRFSGHQFPNYSSELNVNALLLGDSALYLCASSLSERMYGYTFGSGTRLTVV.

The chain recombines TRBV5-1 with TRBJ1-4; D gene unclear. From germline, CDR1 is SGHRS and CDR2 YFSETQ. Trimming cost V 0 bases and J 8 bases, with 17 bases left between them. This CDR3 comprises 16 residues. CDR3 DNA: TGCGCCAGCAGCTTGGTTGGAAGCCAGTTTACGGAAAAACTGTTTTTT. Its protein is CASSLVGSQFTEKLFF.

The sample holds one count of this clone. The chain recombines TRBV5-1 with TRBJ1-1; D call uncertain. Germline V gene lookup returns CDR1 SGHRS and CDR2 YFSETQ. The CDR3 contains 16 residues. V lost 1 base and J 1 base, leaving 14 bases between the germline ends. CDR3 DNA sequence: TGCGCCAGCAGCTTGACCTTGATATCCGCGAACACTGAAGCTTTCTTT. This translates into CASSLTLISANTEAFF. The full variable domain, its missing parts supplied by reference TRBV5-1 and TRBJ1-1, is KAGVTQTPRYLIKTRGQQVTLSCSPISGHRSVSWYQQTPGQGLQFLFEYFSETQRNKGNFPGRFSGRQFSNSRSEMNVSTLELGDSALYLCASSLTLISANTEAFFGQGTRLTVV.

The chain combines TRBV14 with TRBJ1-2, with D possibly being TRBD1 (5 bases). The CDR3 totals 14 residues. Germline loops: CDR1 SGHDN, CDR2 FVKESK. Trimming removed 8 bases from V and 3 bases from J, with 16 bases in between. The CDR3 reads CASGTGYGHYGYTF. The CDR3 region has the DNA TGTGCCAGCGGAACAGGTTATGGACACTATGGCTACACCTTC.

The chain couples TRBV27 to TRBJ1-5; 7 bases line up with TRBD1. The V segment lost 5 bases and the J segment 4 bases; nucleotides outside the gene matches: 5. Germline V gives CDR1 MNHEY, CDR2 SMNVEV (reference sequence). There are 14 residues in the CDR3. The CDR3 nucleotides read TGTGCCAGCAGTGGCACAGGGGATAATCAGCCCCAGCATTTT. This translates into CASSGTGDNQPQHF.

The rearrangement uses TRBV5-6 and TRBJ1-5, with D perhaps matching TRBD1 (6 bases). The CDR3 is made up of 16 amino acids. V lost 0 bases and J 2 bases, leaving 12 bases between the germline ends. Germline CDR1 and CDR2: SGHDT and YYEEEE. CDR3 DNA: TGTGCCAGCAGCTTGGCCGGGGGGCACCGCAATCAGCCCCAGCATTTT. Translating gives CASSLAGGHRNQPQHF.

This clone was counted once. This rearrangement joins TRBV5-4 to TRBJ1-2; D may be TRBD1 (5 bases). Looked up from germline, CDR1 is SGHNT and CDR2 is YYREEE (reference sequence). The CDR3 extends over 14 amino acids. V was pared by 4 bases and J by 2 bases, with 12 bases between. This CDR3 reads CASSLTVPNYGYTF. The DNA of the CDR3 is TGTGCCAGCAGCCTGACAGTCCCAAACTATGGCTACACCTTC.